Detailed here is one TCR beta chain. As yet, its antigen is unknown. This entry is derived from a study of T cell repertoires in cytomegalovirus infection. Background on the study: Both CMV infection and a matching HLA type were indicated by public TCR beta signatures. The study, taken as a whole, reports: HLA-C-restricted, CMV-specific TCR beta clonotypes were dominant ex vivo. Carriers of CMV and the relevant HLA type were discriminated by public TCR beta frequency.

TCRdb independently ran MiXCR on the reads; one entry per CDR3 protein. The table includes some 590,000 distinct CDR3 sequences, around two fifths detected once. The TCR comes from a human donor in good health (CMV status not recorded). Some clones in this sample may be carry-over from other donors' samples. This specimen consisted of cultured PBMCs, obtained from culture after CMV antigen stimulation.

As DNA, the CDR3 is TGTGCCAGCAGCCACGACAGGGGATACAATGAGCAGTTCTTC. Translating it yields CASSHDRGYNEQFF. This rearrangement joins TRBV7-9 to TRBJ2-1; 8 bases agree with TRBD1. Germline lookup yields CDR1 SEHNR and CDR2 FQNEAQ (reference sequence). V gave up 5 bases and J gave up 4 bases; unmatched junction bases: 4. This CDR3 region has 14 residues.